This T cell receptor beta chain was obtained from a study of T cell changes during pregnancy in multiple sclerosis. Assay used: immunoSEQ multiplex PCR; TCRdb lists only in-frame clones, some missing. The repertoire holds roughly 60,000 clones, with 80% to 95% as singletons. The CDR3 spans 14 residues. In germline, CDR1 is KGHSH, CDR2 LQKENI. V was cut by 2 bases and J by 6 bases, with 10 bases left in between. The material sequenced was peripheral blood, taken in the second trimester of pregnancy. The chain recombines TRBV18 with TRBJ2-2; D remains unclear. This clonotype originated in a female donor with multiple sclerosis, enrolled in a pregnancy study. The CDR3 protein is CASSPTSDAGELFF. As DNA, the CDR3 is TGTGCCAGCTCACCAACTTCCGATGCCGGGGAGCTGTTTTTT.